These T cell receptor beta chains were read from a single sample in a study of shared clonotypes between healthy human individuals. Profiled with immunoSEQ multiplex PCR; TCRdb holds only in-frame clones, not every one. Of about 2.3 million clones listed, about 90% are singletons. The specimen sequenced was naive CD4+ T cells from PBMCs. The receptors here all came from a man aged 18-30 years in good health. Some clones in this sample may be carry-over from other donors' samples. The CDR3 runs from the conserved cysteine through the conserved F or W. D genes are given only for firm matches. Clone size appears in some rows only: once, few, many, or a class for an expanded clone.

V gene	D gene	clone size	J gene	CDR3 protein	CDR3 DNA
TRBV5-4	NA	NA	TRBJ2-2	CASSFKRQGEVGELFF	TGTGCCAGCAGCTTCAAACGGCAGGGGGAGGTCGGGGAGCTGTTTTTT
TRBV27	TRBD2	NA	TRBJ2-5	CASRLLAGRQQTQYF	TGTGCCAGCAGACTGCTAGCGGGTCGTCAACAGACCCAGTACTTC
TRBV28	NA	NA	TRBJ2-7	CASSLSPGAYYEQYF	TGTGCCAGCAGTTTGTCCCCTGGGGCTTACTACGAGCAGTACTTC
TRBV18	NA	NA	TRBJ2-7	CASSPGRVHEQYF	TGTGCCAGCTCACCAGGCAGGGTACACGAGCAGTACTTC
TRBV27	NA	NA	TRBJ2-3	CASSFWGGTDTQYF	TGTGCCAGCAGTTTTTGGGGCGGCACAGATACGCAGTATTTT
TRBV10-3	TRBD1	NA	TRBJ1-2	CAISDSKGTGARYGYTF	TGTGCCATCAGTGACTCAAAGGGTACAGGGGCACGGTATGGCTACACCTTC
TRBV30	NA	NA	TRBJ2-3	CAWSVRLDTQYF	TGTGCCTGGAGTGTGCGATTGGATACGCAGTATTTT
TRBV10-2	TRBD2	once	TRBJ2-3	CASSERLAGRPGTDTQYF	TGCGCCAGCAGTGAGAGGCTAGCGGGACGCCCAGGAACCGATACGCAGTATTTT
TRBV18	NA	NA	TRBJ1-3	CASSLGGTGNTIYF	TGTGCCAGCTCACTCGGAGGTACTGGAAACACCATATATTTT
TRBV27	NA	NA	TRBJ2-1	CASSPLAISYNEQFF	TGTGCCAGCAGTCCTCTAGCGATCTCCTACAATGAGCAGTTCTTC
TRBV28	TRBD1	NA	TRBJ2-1	CASSSPTGGAYNEQFF	TGTGCCAGCAGTTCACCGACAGGGGGCGCCTACAATGAGCAGTTCTTC
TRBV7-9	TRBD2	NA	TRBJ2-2	CASSLGLAGNTGELFF	TGTGCCAGCAGCTTAGGACTAGCGGGGAACACCGGGGAGCTGTTTTTT
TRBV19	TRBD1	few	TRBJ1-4	CASSIEDRHNEKLFF	TGTGCCAGTAGTATAGAGGACAGGCATAATGAAAAACTGTTTTTT
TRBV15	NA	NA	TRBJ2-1	CATSRDRLINEQFF	TGTGCCACCAGCAGAGATCGACTAATCAATGAGCAGTTCTTC
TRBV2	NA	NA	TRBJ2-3	CASRVTDTQYF	TGTGCCAGCAGGGTCACAGATACGCAGTATTTT
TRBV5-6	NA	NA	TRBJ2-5	CASSLVRGGFSETQYF	TGTGCCAGCAGCTTGGTTAGGGGAGGCTTCTCAGAGACCCAGTACTTC
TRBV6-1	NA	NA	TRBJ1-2	CASSELPRYGYTF	TGTGCCAGCAGTGAACTACCCAGATATGGCTACACCTTC
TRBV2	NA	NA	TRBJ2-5	CASSELQGETQYF	TGTGCCAGCAGTGAATTACAGGGAGAGACCCAGTACTTC
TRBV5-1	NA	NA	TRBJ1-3	CASSLGGTRSGNTIYF	TGCGCCAGCAGCTTGGGGGGAACCCGCTCTGGAAACACCATATATTTT
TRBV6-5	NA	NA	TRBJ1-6	CASRQNGQNNSPLHF	TGTGCCAGCAGACAGAACGGACAGAATAATTCACCCCTCCACTTT
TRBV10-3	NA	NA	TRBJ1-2	CAHRQGDGYTF	TGTGCCCACAGGCAGGGCGATGGCTACACCTTC
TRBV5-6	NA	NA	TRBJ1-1	CASSFGPKNTEAFF	TGTGCCAGCAGCTTTGGACCGAAGAACACTGAAGCTTTCTTT
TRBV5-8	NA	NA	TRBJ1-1	CASSMPQGNTEAFF	TGTGCCAGCAGCATGCCCCAGGGGAACACTGAAGCTTTCTTT
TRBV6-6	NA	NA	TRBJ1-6	CASGRRNGSPLHF	TGTGCCAGCGGCCGGAGGAACGGGTCACCCCTCCACTTT
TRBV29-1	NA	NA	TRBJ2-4	CSASDGENIQYF	TGCAGCGCTTCAGATGGGGAAAACATTCAGTACTTC
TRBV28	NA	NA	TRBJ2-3	CASSFFGRGSTDTQYF	TGTGCCAGCAGTTTTTTCGGCAGGGGAAGCACAGATACGCAGTATTTT
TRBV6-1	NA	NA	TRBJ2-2	CASSERGGLNTGELFF	TGTGCCAGCAGTGAACGTGGGGGGTTGAACACCGGGGAGCTGTTTTTT
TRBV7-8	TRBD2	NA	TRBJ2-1	CASSVTSGLNNEQFF	TGTGCCAGCAGCGTGACTAGCGGGCTTAACAATGAGCAGTTCTTC
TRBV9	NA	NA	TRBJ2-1	CASSPRGEIAYNEQFF	TGTGCCAGCAGCCCGAGGGGTGAGATCGCCTACAATGAGCAGTTCTTC
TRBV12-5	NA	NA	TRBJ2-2	CASGFSFGRTAGELFF	TGTGCTAGTGGTTTTTCGTTTGGTCGGACCGCCGGGGAGCTGTTTTTT
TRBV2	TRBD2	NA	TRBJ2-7	CASRDGLAGVGEQYF	TGTGCCAGCAGGGACGGACTAGCGGGAGTGGGCGAGCAGTACTTC
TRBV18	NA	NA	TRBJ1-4	CASSPFPDRTGEKLFF	TGTGCCAGCTCGCCATTTCCGGACCGAACTGGGGAAAAACTGTTTTTT
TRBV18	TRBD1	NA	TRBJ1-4	CASSPRQGSEKLFF	TGTGCCAGCTCACCTCGACAGGGGAGTGAAAAACTGTTTTTT
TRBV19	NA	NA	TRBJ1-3	CASKSSGYSGNTIYF	TGTGCCAGTAAATCGTCCGGTTACTCTGGAAACACCATATATTTT
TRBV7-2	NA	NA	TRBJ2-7	CASSRWGYEQYF	TGTGCCAGCAGCCGCTGGGGGTACGAGCAGTACTTC
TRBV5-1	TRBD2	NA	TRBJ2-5	CASSLSEREGQETQYF	TGCGCCAGCAGCTTGAGCGAGCGGGAGGGTCAAGAGACCCAGTACTTC
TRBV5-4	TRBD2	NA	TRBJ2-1	CASSLKGLAGVEQFF	TGTGCCAGCAGCTTGAAGGGACTAGCGGGAGTAGAGCAGTTCTTC
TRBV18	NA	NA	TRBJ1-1	CASSPYGGAEAFF	TGTGCCAGCTCACCCTACGGAGGCGCTGAAGCTTTCTTT
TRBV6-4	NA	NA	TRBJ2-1	CASSVDSSIGGEQFF	TGTGCCAGCAGTGTTGACTCATCTATCGGGGGTGAGCAGTTCTTC
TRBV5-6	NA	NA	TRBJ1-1	CASSLMGTVEKNTEAFF	TGTGCCAGCAGCTTAATGGGTACGGTGGAAAAGAACACTGAAGCTTTCTTT
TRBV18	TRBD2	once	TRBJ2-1	CASSPGTSGTYNEQFF	TGTGCCAGCTCACCCGGGACTAGCGGGACCTACAATGAGCAGTTCTTC
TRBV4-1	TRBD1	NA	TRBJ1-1	CASSPHHSPTGVTEAFF	TGCGCCAGCAGCCCTCATCACAGCCCAACAGGGGTCACTGAAGCTTTCTTT
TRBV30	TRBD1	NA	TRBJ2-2	CAWGQGNTGELFF	TGTGCCTGGGGACAGGGCAACACCGGGGAGCTGTTTTTT
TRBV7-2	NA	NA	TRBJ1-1	CASSLWSRLGAEAFF	TGTGCCAGCAGCTTATGGTCTCGATTAGGAGCTGAAGCTTTCTTT
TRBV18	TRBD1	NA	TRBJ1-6	CASSLRGTGDNSPLHF	TGTGCCAGCTCTCTACGGGGGACAGGGGACAATTCACCCCTCCACTTT
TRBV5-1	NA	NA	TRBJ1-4	CASSGGPQEKLFF	TGCGCCAGCAGCGGGGGACCGCAGGAAAAACTGTTTTTT
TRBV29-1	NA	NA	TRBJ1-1	CSVGGLVRDTEAFF	TGCAGCGTTGGGGGACTCGTAAGGGACACTGAAGCTTTCTTT
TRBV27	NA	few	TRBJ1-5	CASSPTGLSNQPQHF	TGTGCCAGCAGCCCCACGGGGTTATCCAATCAGCCCCAGCATTTT
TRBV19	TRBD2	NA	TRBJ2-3	CATRTSGRRDTQYF	TGTGCCACCCGGACTAGCGGGAGACGGGATACGCAGTATTTT
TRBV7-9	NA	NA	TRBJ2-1	CACRTGRGEQFF	TGTGCCTGCCGCACAGGACGAGGTGAGCAGTTCTTC